A single sample gave rise to the 10 T cell receptor beta chains below, sequenced in a study of blood T cell repertoires in COVID-19 (dated by TCRdb to the early 2020s). Library prep was done by the immunoSEQ multiplex PCR assay. What TCRdb holds here is the immuneACCESS table cut down to in-frame rearrangements. Part of the clones is not present; checked against another copy, under half of the missing clones reflect an unresolved V gene, and the others are unexplained. The sample includes 150,000 to 200,000 clones, with 80% to 90% observed a single time. The ten largest clones represent 2.1% of the sample. Source material: peripheral blood. These receptors came from a man aged 65-85 years with active or convalescent COVID-19.

CDR3 in amino acids: CASSLQGLTQPQHF. The CDR3 region has the DNA TGTGCCAGCAGCTTACAGGGTCTCACTCAGCCCCAGCATTTT. V gene TRBV7-2 combines with J gene TRBJ1-5; possible D gene TRBD1, 5 bases. The CDR3 is 14 amino acids. Trimming removed 2 bases from V and 6 bases from J, with 11 bases in between. Germline V gene sequence: CDR1 SGHTA, CDR2 FQGNSA.

The gene calls are TRBV6-5 and TRBJ2-5; TRBD2 agrees at 9 bases. Germline trimming cut 6 bases from V and 1 base from J; bases unmatched to any gene: 6. Germline V gene sequence: CDR1 MNHEY, CDR2 SVGAGI. The CDR3 spans 15 residues. The CDR3 sequence: CASSRLAALQETQYF. For the CDR3, the DNA is TGTGCCAGCAGCCGACTAGCGGCCCTCCAAGAGACCCAGTACTTC.

J is TRBJ1-2 and V is TRBV28; D gene uncertain. Germline CDR1 reads MDHEN; CDR2 reads SYDVKM. The CDR3 has 14 residues. Trimming pared 1 base from V and 1 base from J, leaving 7 bases between. CDR3 nucleotides: TGTGCCAGCAGTTTATCAGGCTTTAACTATGGCTACACCTTC. It codes for CASSLSGFNYGYTF.

V gene TRBV9 combines with J gene TRBJ2-1, with D maybe TRBD2 (6 bases). There are 17 residues in the CDR3. V was trimmed by 3 bases and J by 0 bases, leaving 16 bases between them. CDR1 and CDR2 (germline): SGDLS, YYNGEE. The DNA for the CDR3 is TGTGCCAGCAGCGCTGGTAGCGGCTGGAGCTCCTACAATGAGCAGTTCTTC. It is translated as CASSAGSGWSSYNEQFF.

This clone was seen a single time. The chain recombines TRBV6-5 with TRBJ1-4, with 8 bases identical to TRBD1. CDR3 length: 15 residues. The V segment lost 5 bases and the J segment 10 bases; nucleotides outside the gene matches: 12. Germline V gene sequence: CDR1 MNHEY, CDR2 SVGAGI. CDR3 in DNA: TGTGCCAGCAGTACCCAAGGGACAGGAGGGGTAAAACTGTTTTTT. Residues: CASSTQGTGGVKLFF.

This clone appeared a few times. The rearrangement uses TRBV10-1 and TRBJ1-4; 10 bases agree with TRBD1. CDR1 and CDR2 from the germline V gene are WNHNN and SYGVQD (reference sequence). The ends lost 7 bases at V and 5 bases at J; junction bases unmatched: 10. The CDR3 extends over 16 amino acids. The CDR3 nucleotides read TGCGCCAGCACCCAACAGAGGGACAGGGGCAATGAAAAACTGTTTTTT. This gives the protein CASTQQRDRGNEKLFF.

The chain is built from TRBV7-2 and TRBJ2-7; 9 positions match TRBD2. CDR1 and CDR2 from the germline V gene are SGHTA and FQGNSA. CDR3 length equals 14 residues. V was clipped by 7 bases and J by 0 bases; unmatched bases: 4. CDR3 coding DNA: TGTGCCAGCACCGCGGGGGGGATCTCCTACGAGCAGTACTTC. It yields the protein CASTAGGISYEQYF.

The rearrangement joins TRBV4-3 to TRBJ2-3; 9 bases line up with TRBD2. From germline, CDR1 is LGHNA and CDR2 YSLEER. The CDR3 sequence is 16 residues long. The J segment lost 1 base and the V segment lost 3 bases, leaving 5 bases of the junction unmatched. CDR3 coding DNA: TGCGCCAGCAGCCATCCGCGGGAGGGCCGCACAGATACGCAGTATTTT. It yields the protein CASSHPREGRTDTQYF.

V usage is TRBV7-9 and J usage is TRBJ2-3, with 7 bases aligning to TRBD1. CDR3 length: 15 amino acids. J lost 5 bases, V lost 1 base, and 6 bases had no gene match. The germline gives CDR1 SEHNR, CDR2 FQNEAQ (reference sequence). As DNA, the CDR3 is TGTGCCAGCAGCTTAGAACAGGGGAAGGGAGATACGCAGTATTTT. This gives the protein CASSLEQGKGDTQYF.

This chain uses TRBV5-1 with TRBJ2-5, with 14 bases matching TRBD2. Germline CDR1 is SGHRS and CDR2 is YFSETQ. The V segment lost 4 bases and the J segment 7 bases; nucleotides outside the gene matches: 9. The length of the CDR3 is 16 residues. CDR3 in amino acids: CASSTGLAGGQTTQYF. The CDR3 region has the DNA TGCGCCAGCAGCACTGGACTAGCGGGAGGACAAACGACCCAGTACTTC.